The text below deals with one TCR beta chain. These data come from a study of T cell responses to AZD1222 COVID-19 vaccine. Germline lookup yields CDR1 ENHRY and CDR2 SYGVKD. V lost 3 bases, J lost 10 bases, and 16 bases lay in between. The CDR3 length is 14 residues. Sequencing used immunoSEQ multiplex PCR; TCRdb keeps in-frame clones, though not all of them. Of 150,000 or so clones in the sample, 90% were seen once. The source is an adult in good health. The genes are TRBV10-3 and TRBJ2-1; D is unclear. The specimen was peripheral blood, collected on day 0 of AZD1222 vaccination. The CDR3 nucleotides read TGTGCCATCAGTGACCCTCCTCCCCGGGCGGAGCAGTTCTTC. It translates to CAISDPPPRAEQFF.